The sequence of this T cell receptor (beta chain) was determined in a study of shared clonotypes between healthy human individuals. General study points: Between a handful of donors, naive CD4 clonotypes were shared at a level of about 5%. Naive subsets usually exceeded memory subsets in estimated richness. It was expected that sequencing depth would affect clonotype sharing among donors.

Comment on this clone: Its matching antigen is unknown.

Germline V gives CDR1 MNHNY, CDR2 SVGAGI (reference sequence). Trimming stripped 7 bases from V and 6 bases from J, with 16 bases between. This CDR3 has 13 residues. Repertoires were generated with immunoSEQ multiplex PCR, while TCRdb's copy carries only in-frame clones and drops some. The sample records a few million clones, more than 85% being singletons. The chain links TRBV6-6 to TRBJ2-7; D might be TRBD2 (5 bases). The TCR sequence derives from a man between 18 and 29 years old in good health. Some clones in this sample may be carry-over from other donors' samples. The sequencing sample was made of naive CD4+ T cells from PBMCs. Regarding subset: CD45RA+ positively selected. CDR3 loop: CASKREGVPEQYF. The CDR3 DNA reads as TGTGCCAGCAAGAGAGAGGGTGTACCCGAGCAGTACTTC.